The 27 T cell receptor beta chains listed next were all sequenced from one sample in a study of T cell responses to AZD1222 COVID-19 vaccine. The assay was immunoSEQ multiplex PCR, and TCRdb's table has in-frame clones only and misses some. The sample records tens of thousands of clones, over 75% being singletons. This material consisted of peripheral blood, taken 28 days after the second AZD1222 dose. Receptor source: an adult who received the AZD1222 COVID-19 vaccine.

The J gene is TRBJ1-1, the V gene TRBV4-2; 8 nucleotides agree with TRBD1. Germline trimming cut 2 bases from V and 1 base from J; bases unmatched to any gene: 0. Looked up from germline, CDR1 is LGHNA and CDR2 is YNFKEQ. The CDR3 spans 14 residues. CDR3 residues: CASSQTGGNTEAFF. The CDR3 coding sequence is TGTGCCAGCAGCCAAACAGGGGGGAACACTGAAGCTTTCTTT.

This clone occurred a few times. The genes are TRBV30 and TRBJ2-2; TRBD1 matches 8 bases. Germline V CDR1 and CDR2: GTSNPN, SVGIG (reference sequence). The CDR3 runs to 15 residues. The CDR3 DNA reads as TGTGCTGTCAGATCCGGGACAGGAGACACCGGGGAGCTGTTTTTT. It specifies CAVRSGTGDTGELFF.

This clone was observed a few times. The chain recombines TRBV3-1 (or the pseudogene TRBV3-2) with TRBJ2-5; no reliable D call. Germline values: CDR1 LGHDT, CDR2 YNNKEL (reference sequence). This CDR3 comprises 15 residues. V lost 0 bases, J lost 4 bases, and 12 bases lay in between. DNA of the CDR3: TGTGCCAGCAGCCAAGATAGAGAAGAAGGAGAGACCCAGTACTTC. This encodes CASSQDREEGETQYF.

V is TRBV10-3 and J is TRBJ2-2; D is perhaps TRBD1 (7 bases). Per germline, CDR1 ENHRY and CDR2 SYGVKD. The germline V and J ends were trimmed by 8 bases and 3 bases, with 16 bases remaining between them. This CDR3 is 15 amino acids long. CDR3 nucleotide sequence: TGTGCCATCCGATCCAGGGGGGTCGACACCGGGGAGCTGTTTTTT. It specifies CAIRSRGVDTGELFF.

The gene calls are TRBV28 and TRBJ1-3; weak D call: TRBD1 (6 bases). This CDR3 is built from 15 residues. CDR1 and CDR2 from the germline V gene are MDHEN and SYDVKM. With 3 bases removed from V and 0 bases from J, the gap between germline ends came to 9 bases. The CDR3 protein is CASSFRGTSGNTIYF. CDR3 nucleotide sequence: TGTGCCAGCAGTTTCAGGGGAACCTCTGGAAACACCATATATTTT. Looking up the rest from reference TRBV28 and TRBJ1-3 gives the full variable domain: DVKVTQSSRYLVKRTGEKVFLECVQDMDHENMFWYRQDPGLGLRLIYFSYDVKMKEKGDIPEGYSVSREKKERFSLILESASTNQTSMYLCASSFRGTSGNTIYFGEGSWLTVV.

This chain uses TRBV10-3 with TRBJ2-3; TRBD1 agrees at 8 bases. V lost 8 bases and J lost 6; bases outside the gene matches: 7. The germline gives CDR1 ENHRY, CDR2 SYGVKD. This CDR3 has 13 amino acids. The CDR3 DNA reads TGTGCCATCGGTACAGGGGGATGCGATACGCAGTATTTT. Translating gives CAIGTGGCDTQYF.

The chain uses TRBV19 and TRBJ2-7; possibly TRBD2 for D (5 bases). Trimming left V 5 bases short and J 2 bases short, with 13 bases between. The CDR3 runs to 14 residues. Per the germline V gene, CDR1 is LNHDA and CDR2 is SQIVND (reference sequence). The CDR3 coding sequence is TGTGCCAGTAGTTTACCGGGATCTACCTACGAGCAGTACTTC. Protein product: CASSLPGSTYEQYF. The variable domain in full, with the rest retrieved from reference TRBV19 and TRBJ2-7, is DGGITQSPKYLFRKEGQNVTLSCEQNLNHDAMYWYRQDPGQGLRLIYYSQIVNDFQKGDIAEGYSVSREKKESFPLTVTSAQKNPTAFYLCASSLPGSTYEQYFGPGTRLTVT.

CDR3 bases: TGCGCCAGCAGTTGGGACAGTCTTACTGGAAACACCATATATTTT. Protein: CASSWDSLTGNTIYF. The chain joins TRBV5-1 to TRBJ1-3, with TRBD1 matching 7 bases. The CDR3 runs to 15 residues. The germline V gene encodes CDR1 SGHRS and CDR2 YFSETQ. J gave up 2 bases and V 5 bases, and 7 bases lay outside the gene matches.

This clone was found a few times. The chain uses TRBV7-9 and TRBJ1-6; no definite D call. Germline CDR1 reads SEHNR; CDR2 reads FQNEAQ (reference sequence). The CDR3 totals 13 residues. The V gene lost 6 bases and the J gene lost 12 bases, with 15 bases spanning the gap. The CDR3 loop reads CASSLPEDGPLHF. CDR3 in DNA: TGTGCCAGCAGTCTACCCGAAGATGGACCCCTCCACTTT.

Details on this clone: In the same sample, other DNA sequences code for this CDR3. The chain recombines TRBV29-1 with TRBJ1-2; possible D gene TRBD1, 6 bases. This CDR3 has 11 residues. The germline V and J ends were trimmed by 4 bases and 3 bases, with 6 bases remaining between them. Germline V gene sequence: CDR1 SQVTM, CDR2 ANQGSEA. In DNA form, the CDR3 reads TGCAGCGTTGGGACAGACTATGGCTACACCTTC. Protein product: CSVGTDYGYTF. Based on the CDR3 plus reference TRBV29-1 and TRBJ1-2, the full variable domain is SAVISQKPSRDICQRGTSLTIQCQVDSQVTMMFWYRQQPGQSLTLIATANQGSEATYESGFVIDKFPISRPNLTFSTLTVSNMSPEDSSIYLCSVGTDYGYTFGSGTRLTVV.

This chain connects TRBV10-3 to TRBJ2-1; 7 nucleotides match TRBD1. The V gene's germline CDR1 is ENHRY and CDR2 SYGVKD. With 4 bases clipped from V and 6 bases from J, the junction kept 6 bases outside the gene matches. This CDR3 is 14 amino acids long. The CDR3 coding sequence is TGTGCCATCAGTGCGACAGGGTCTGGCAATGAGCAGTTCTTC. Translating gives CAISATGSGNEQFF.

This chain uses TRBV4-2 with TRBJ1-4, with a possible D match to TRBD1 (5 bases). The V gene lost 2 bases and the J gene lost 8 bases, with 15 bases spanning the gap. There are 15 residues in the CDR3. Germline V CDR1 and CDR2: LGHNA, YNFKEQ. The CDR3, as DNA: TGTGCCAGCAGCCAATATGGACAACAGATAGAAAAACTGTTTTTT. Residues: CASSQYGQQIEKLFF.

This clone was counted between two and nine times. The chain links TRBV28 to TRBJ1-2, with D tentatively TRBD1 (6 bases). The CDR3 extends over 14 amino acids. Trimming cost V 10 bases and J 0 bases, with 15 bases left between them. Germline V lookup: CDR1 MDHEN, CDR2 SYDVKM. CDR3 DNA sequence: TGTGCCACCAAGCAGGGGCGAGCTAACTATGGCTACACCTTC. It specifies CATKQGRANYGYTF.

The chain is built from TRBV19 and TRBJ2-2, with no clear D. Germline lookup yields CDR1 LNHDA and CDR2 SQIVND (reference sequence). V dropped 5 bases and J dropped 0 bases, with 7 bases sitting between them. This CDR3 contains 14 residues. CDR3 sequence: CASSSETNTGELFF. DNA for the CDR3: TGTGCCAGTAGTTCCGAGACGAACACCGGGGAGCTGTTTTTT.

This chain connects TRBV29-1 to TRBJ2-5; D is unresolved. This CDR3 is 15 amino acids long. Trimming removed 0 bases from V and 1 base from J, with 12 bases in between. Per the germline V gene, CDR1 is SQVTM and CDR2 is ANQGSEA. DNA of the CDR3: TGCAGCGTTGAAGATGTTGCCGAAACCCAAGAGACCCAGTACTTC. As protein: CSVEDVAETQETQYF. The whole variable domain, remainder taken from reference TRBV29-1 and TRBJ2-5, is SAVISQKPSRDICQRGTSLTIQCQVDSQVTMMFWYRQQPGQSLTLIATANQGSEATYESGFVIDKFPISRPNLTFSTLTVSNMSPEDSSIYLCSVEDVAETQETQYFGPGTRLLVL.

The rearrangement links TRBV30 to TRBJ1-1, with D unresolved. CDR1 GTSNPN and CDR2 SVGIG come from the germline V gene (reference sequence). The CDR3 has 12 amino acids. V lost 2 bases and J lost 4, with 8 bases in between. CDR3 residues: CAWSLTSTEAFF. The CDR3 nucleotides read TGTGCCTGGAGTTTAACATCCACTGAAGCTTTCTTT.

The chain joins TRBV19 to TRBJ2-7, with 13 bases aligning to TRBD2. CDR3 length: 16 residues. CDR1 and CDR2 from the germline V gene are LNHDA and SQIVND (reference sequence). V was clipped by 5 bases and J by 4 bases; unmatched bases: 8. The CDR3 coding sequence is TGTGCCAGTAGTTTCGGACTAGCGGGGGATCCATACGAGCAGTACTTC. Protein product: CASSFGLAGDPYEQYF.

In DNA, the CDR3 is TGCGCCAGCAGCGTGGACAGGGGTAACTATGGCTACACCTTC. It yields the protein CASSVDRGNYGYTF. The chain has TRBV5-1 and TRBJ1-2; 9 bases fit TRBD1. The CDR3 runs to 14 residues. Unmatched junction bases numbered 2, after V lost 4 bases and J lost 1 base. Germline CDR1 and CDR2: SGHRS and YFSETQ.

The CDR3 loop reads CASGFWGSLQPQHF. The CDR3 coding sequence is TGTGCTAGTGGTTTTTGGGGATCCCTACAGCCCCAGCATTTT. The chain combines TRBV12-5 with TRBJ1-5; no clear D. V lost 3 bases and J 7 bases, leaving 13 bases between the germline ends. This CDR3 comprises 14 residues. CDR1 is LGHNT, CDR2 FRNRAP, per germline.

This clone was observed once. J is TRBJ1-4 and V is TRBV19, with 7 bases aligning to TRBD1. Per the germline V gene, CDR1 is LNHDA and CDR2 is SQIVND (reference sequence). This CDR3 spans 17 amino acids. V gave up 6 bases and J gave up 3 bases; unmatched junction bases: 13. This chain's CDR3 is CASSNPRQGVANEKLFF. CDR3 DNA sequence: TGTGCCAGTAGCAACCCCCGACAGGGTGTGGCTAATGAAAAACTGTTTTTT. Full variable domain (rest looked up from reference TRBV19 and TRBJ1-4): DGGITQSPKYLFRKEGQNVTLSCEQNLNHDAMYWYRQDPGQGLRLIYYSQIVNDFQKGDIAEGYSVSREKKESFPLTVTSAQKNPTAFYLCASSNPRQGVANEKLFFGSGTQLSVL.

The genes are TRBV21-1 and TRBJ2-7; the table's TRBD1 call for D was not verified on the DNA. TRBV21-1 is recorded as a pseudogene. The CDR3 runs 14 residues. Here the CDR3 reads CASRQGNIIYEQYF. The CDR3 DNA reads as TGTGCCAGCAGACAGGGGAATATTATCTACGAGCAGTACTTC.

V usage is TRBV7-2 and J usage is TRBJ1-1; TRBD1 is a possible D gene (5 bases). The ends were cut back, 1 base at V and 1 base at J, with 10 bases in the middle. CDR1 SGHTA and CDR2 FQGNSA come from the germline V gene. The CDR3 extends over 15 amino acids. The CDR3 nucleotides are TGTGCCAGCAGCTTAGTACAGGTTCGGAACACTGAAGCTTTCTTT. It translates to CASSLVQVRNTEAFF.

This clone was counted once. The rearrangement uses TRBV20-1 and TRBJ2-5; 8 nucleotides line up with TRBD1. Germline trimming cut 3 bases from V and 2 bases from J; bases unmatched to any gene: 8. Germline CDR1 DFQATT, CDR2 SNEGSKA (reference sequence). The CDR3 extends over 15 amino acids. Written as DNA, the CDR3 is TGCAGTGCTAGTACGGGACAGGTGACTCAAGAGACCCAGTACTTC. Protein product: CSASTGQVTQETQYF.

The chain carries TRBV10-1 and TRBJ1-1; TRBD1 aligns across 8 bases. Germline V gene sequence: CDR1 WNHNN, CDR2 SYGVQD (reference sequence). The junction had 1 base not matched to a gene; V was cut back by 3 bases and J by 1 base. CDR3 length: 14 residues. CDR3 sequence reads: CASSDGQGNTEAFF. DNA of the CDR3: TGCGCCAGCAGTGACGGACAGGGGAACACTGAAGCTTTCTTT.

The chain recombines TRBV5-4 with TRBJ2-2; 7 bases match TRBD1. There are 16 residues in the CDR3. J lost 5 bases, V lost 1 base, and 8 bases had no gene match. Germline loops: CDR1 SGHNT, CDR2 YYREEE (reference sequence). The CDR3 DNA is TGTGCCAGCAGCTTGTCCGGGACAGTCAGTACCGGGGAGCTGTTTTTT. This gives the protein CASSLSGTVSTGELFF.

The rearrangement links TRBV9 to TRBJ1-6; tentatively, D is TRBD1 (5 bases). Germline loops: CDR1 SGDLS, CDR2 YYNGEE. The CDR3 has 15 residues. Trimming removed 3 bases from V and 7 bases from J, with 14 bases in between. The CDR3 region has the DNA TGTGCCAGCAGCGAACCGGGACGTACAAATTCACCCCTCCACTTT. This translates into CASSEPGRTNSPLHF.

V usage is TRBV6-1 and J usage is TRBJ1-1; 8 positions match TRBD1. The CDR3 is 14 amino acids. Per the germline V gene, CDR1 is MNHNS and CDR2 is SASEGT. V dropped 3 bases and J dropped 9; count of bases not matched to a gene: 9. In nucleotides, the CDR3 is TGTGCCAGCAGTGAGAGCGGGACAGGCCCGAAAGCTTTCTTT. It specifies CASSESGTGPKAFF.